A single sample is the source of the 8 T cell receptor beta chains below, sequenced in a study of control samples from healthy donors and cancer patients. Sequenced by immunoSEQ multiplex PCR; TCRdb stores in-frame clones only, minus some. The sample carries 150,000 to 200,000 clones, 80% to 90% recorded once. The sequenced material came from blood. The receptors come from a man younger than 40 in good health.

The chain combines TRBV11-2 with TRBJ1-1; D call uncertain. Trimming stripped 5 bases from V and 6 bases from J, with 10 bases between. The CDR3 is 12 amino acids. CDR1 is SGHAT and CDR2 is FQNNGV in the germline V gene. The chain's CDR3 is CASSPQHPEAFF. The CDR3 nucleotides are TGTGCCAGCAGCCCTCAGCACCCTGAAGCTTTCTTT.

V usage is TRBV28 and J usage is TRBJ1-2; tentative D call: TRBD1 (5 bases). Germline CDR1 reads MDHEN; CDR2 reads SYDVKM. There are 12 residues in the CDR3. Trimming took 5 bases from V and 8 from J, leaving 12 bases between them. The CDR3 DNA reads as TGTGCCAGCAGTCTGACAGTCACGGGCTACACCTTC. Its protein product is CASSLTVTGYTF.

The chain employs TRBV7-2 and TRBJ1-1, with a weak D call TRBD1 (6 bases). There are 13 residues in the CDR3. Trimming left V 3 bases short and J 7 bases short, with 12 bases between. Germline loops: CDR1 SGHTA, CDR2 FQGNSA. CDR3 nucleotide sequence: TGTGCCAGCAGCTTGGTGACAGGTGTTGAAGCTTTCTTT. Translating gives CASSLVTGVEAFF.

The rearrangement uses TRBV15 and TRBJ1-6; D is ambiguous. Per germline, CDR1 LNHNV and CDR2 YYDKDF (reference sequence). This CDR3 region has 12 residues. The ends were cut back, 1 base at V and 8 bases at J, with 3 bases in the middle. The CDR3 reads CATSRGDSPLHF. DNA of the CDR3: TGTGCCACCAGCAGAGGGGATTCACCCCTCCACTTT.

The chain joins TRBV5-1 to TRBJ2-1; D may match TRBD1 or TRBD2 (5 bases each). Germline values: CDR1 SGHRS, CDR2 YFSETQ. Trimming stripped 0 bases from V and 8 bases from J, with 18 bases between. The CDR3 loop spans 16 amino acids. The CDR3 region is CASSLGRDPMGDEQFF. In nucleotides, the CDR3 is TGCGCCAGCAGCTTGGGCAGGGACCCTATGGGGGATGAGCAGTTCTTC.

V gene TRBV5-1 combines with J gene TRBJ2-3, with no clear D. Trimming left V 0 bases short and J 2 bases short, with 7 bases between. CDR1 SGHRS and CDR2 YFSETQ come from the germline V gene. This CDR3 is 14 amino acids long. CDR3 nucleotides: TGCGCCAGCAGCTTGGTACTGACCACAGATACGCAGTATTTT. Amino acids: CASSLVLTTDTQYF. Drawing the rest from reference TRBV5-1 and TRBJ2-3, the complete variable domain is KAGVTQTPRYLIKTRGQQVTLSCSPISGHRSVSWYQQTPGQGLQFLFEYFSETQRNKGNFPGRFSGRQFSNSRSEMNVSTLELGDSALYLCASSLVLTTDTQYFGPGTRLTVL.

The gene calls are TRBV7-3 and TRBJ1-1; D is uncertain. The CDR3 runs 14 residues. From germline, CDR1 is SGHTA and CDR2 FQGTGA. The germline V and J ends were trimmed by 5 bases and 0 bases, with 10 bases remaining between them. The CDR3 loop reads CASSRTGMNTEAFF. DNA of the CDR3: TGTGCCAGCAGCCGTACGGGAATGAACACTGAAGCTTTCTTT.

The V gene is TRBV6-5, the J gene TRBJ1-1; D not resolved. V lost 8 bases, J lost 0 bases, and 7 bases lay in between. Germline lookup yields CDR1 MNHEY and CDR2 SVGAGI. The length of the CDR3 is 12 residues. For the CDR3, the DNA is TGTGCCAGCCGGATAATGAACACTGAAGCTTTCTTT. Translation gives CASRIMNTEAFF.